The 23 T cell receptor beta chains given below trace back to one sample, sequenced in a study of T cells after yellow fever vaccination. MiXCR was run by TCRdb on the 5' RACE reads, yielding one entry per CDR3 protein. The data contain under 200,000 distinct CDR3 sequences, approximately 9.9% of them singletons. The source was CD8+ T cells sorted from PBMCs, collected 15 days after the yellow fever booster vaccination. The receptors were gathered from a man between 18 and 29 years old who received the YFV17D yellow fever vaccine.

This clonotype was recorded at least ten times. The chain has TRBV15 and TRBJ2-3; 14 bases are a match to TRBD2. V shed 3 bases and J 4 bases; nucleotides not matched to a gene: 0. Per the germline V gene, CDR1 is LNHNV and CDR2 is YYDKDF (reference sequence). This CDR3 spans 15 amino acids. In nucleotides, the CDR3 is TGTGCCACCAGCAGGACTAGCGGGGGGGCAGATACGCAGTATTTT. Translating gives CATSRTSGGADTQYF.

The chain couples TRBV3-1 to TRBJ2-3, with a possible D match to TRBD2 (6 bases). The CDR3 length is 16 residues. With 0 bases removed from V and 1 base from J, the gap between germline ends came to 11 bases. The germline gives CDR1 LGHDT, CDR2 YNNKEL (reference sequence). CDR3 amino acids: CASSQEIGSGTDTQYF. In DNA form, the CDR3 reads TGTGCCAGCAGCCAAGAGATCGGGAGTGGCACAGATACGCAGTATTTT.

The sample holds a few counts of this clonotype. The chain has TRBV4-2 and TRBJ2-3; 11 bases agree with TRBD2. This CDR3 region has 16 residues. J gave up 6 bases and V 4 bases, and 9 bases lay outside the gene matches. Germline values: CDR1 LGHNA, CDR2 YNFKEQ. The CDR3 loop is CASSPRTSGLSDTQYF. The CDR3, as DNA: TGTGCCAGCAGCCCTCGGACTAGCGGGCTTTCCGATACGCAGTATTTT.

This clonotype was observed a handful of times. V is TRBV7-9 and J is TRBJ1-1; tentative D call: TRBD1 (6 bases). This CDR3 contains 14 residues. Germline V CDR1 and CDR2: SEHNR, FQNEAQ (reference sequence). Deletions cut 2 bases from V and 8 bases from J, with 15 bases between. For the CDR3, the DNA is TGTGCCAGCAGCTTAAATTGGGCAGGGGCCGAAGCTTTCTTT. Amino acids: CASSLNWAGAEAFF.

This clonotype was recorded a few times. The V call is TRBV12-3 or TRBV12-4, the J call TRBJ2-2; 7 bases fit TRBD1. The V and J ends lost 3 bases and 7 bases, in that order; junction bases with no gene match: 8. CDR3 size: 15 residues. The CDR3 spells CASSFKQGQVGELFF. CDR3 in DNA: TGTGCCAGCAGTTTTAAACAGGGGCAGGTCGGGGAGCTGTTTTTT.

The rearrangement uses TRBV11-2 and TRBJ1-1, with 9 bases fitting TRBD1. Per germline, CDR1 SGHAT and CDR2 FQNNGV. This CDR3 comprises 17 residues. With 0 bases clipped from V and 5 bases from J, the junction kept 10 bases outside the gene matches. This CDR3 reads CASSLDLAGTGITEAFF. The CDR3 nucleotides read TGTGCCAGCAGCTTAGATCTGGCCGGGACAGGGATAACTGAAGCTTTCTTT.

This clonotype was seen a handful of times. The V call is TRBV7-9, the J call TRBJ1-1; D perhaps matches TRBD1 (6 bases). The CDR3 contains 13 residues. V dropped 2 bases and J dropped 10 bases, with 14 bases sitting between them. The germline CDR1 and CDR2 sequences are SEHNR and FQNEAQ (reference sequence). CDR3 in amino acids: CASSLTDSLGAFF. The CDR3 bases are TGTGCCAGCAGCTTAACGGACAGCCTTGGAGCTTTCTTT.

In its sample, this clonotype was seen a few times. V is TRBV6-4 and J is TRBJ1-6; D not resolved. Germline assignment: CDR1 MRHNA and CDR2 SNTAGT. The CDR3 has 13 amino acids. V lost 0 bases to trimming and J lost 7 bases, with 4 bases between them. DNA for the CDR3: TGTGCCAGCAGTGACTCGAACAATTCACCCCTCCACTTT. It is translated as CASSDSNNSPLHF.

This clonotype has more than one count but fewer than ten. The chain uses TRBV27 and TRBJ2-1, with a tentative D call TRBD1 (6 bases). The CDR3 consists of 13 residues. CDR1 MNHEY and CDR2 SMNVEV come from the germline V gene (reference sequence). Trimming left V 4 bases short and J 2 bases short, with 6 bases between. The CDR3 region has the DNA TGTGCCAGCAGTTGGGACACCTACAATGAGCAGTTCTTC. Amino acid sequence: CASSWDTYNEQFF.

This clonotype was observed at least ten times. The chain couples TRBV10-3 to TRBJ2-6; D ambiguous. CDR1 ENHRY and CDR2 SYGVKD come from the germline V gene. The CDR3 spans 16 residues. V shed 4 bases and J shed 0 bases, with 10 bases lying between them. In DNA, the CDR3 is TGTGCCATCAGTGGGACCCGAGACTCTGGGGCCAACGTCCTGACTTTC. Residues: CAISGTRDSGANVLTF.

The chain recombines TRBV18 with TRBJ2-3; unclear D gene. V lost 0 bases and J lost 3, with 10 bases in between. CDR3 length: 15 amino acids. Germline V gene lookup returns CDR1 KGHSH and CDR2 LQKENI. CDR3 amino acids: CASSPPAVGTDTQYF. Written as DNA, the CDR3 is TGTGCCAGCTCACCACCGGCAGTAGGTACAGATACGCAGTATTTT.

This clonotype was picked up a small number of times. This sequence joins TRBV7-2 and TRBJ1-1; 7 positions agree with TRBD1. Germline V gene sequence: CDR1 SGHTA, CDR2 FQGNSA. The CDR3 consists of 14 residues. Trimming took 4 bases from V and 3 from J; bases not matched to a gene: 5. CDR3 region: CASSWTGTDTEAFF. The DNA of the CDR3 is TGTGCCAGCAGCTGGACAGGTACAGACACTGAAGCTTTCTTT.

This sequence joins TRBV4-3 and TRBJ1-6; no firm D call. The CDR3 sequence is 14 residues long. Germline V gene sequence: CDR1 LGHNA, CDR2 YSLEER. Trimming pared 0 bases from V and 7 bases from J, leaving 7 bases between. The CDR3 spells CASSQDTGNSPLHF. DNA for the CDR3: TGCGCCAGCAGCCAAGATACGGGGAATTCACCCCTCCACTTT.

This clonotype turned up a few times. The chain is built from TRBV7-9 and TRBJ2-3, with TRBD1 identical over 9 bases. This CDR3 comprises 16 residues. Germline V lookup: CDR1 SEHNR, CDR2 FQNEAQ (reference sequence). V gave up 2 bases and J gave up 1 base; unmatched junction bases: 4. This CDR3 reads CASSLTRDRGTDTQYF. In DNA form, the CDR3 reads TGTGCCAGCAGCTTAACCCGGGACAGGGGCACAGATACGCAGTATTTT.

The rearrangement uses TRBV7-6 and TRBJ1-2, with D perhaps TRBD1 (5 bases). CDR1 is SGHVS, CDR2 FNYEAQ, per germline. There are 16 residues in the CDR3. V was trimmed by 4 bases and J by 2 bases, leaving 17 bases between them. The CDR3 DNA reads TGTGCCAGCAGCTCCACCATCTTTGGGGACAACTATGGCTACACCTTC. This encodes CASSSTIFGDNYGYTF.

This clonotype was recorded a few times. The V call is TRBV5-5, the J call TRBJ1-1; D is uncertain. The CDR3 is made up of 14 amino acids. Trimming stripped 0 bases from V and 10 bases from J, with 16 bases between. CDR1 is SGHKS and CDR2 is YYEKEE in the germline V gene (reference sequence). CDR3 amino acids: CASSLGQDFLGAFF. The CDR3 DNA is TGTGCCAGCAGCTTGGGGCAGGATTTCTTGGGAGCTTTCTTT.

The genes are TRBV6-6 and TRBJ2-7; D is possibly TRBD1 or TRBD2 (5 bases each). Trimming took off 2 bases at V and 3 bases at J, with 14 bases between the two ends. Germline V lookup: CDR1 MNHNY, CDR2 SVGAGI (reference sequence). CDR3 length equals 15 residues. CDR3 DNA: TGTGCCAGCAGTTACGGGGACCGGAAAGACTACGAGCAGTACTTC. Encoded protein: CASSYGDRKDYEQYF.

The genes are TRBV6-5 and TRBJ1-1; a weak D match, TRBD1 (6 bases). V dropped 2 bases and J dropped 3 bases, with 10 bases sitting between them. This CDR3 region has 14 residues. Germline assignment: CDR1 MNHEY and CDR2 SVGAGI. The CDR3 sequence: CASSYRGGYTEAFF. The CDR3 DNA is TGTGCCAGCAGTTACAGAGGGGGGTACACTGAAGCTTTCTTT.

The gene calls are TRBV10-3 and TRBJ2-1; D is perhaps TRBD1 (5 bases). V shed 0 bases and J shed 6 bases, with 21 bases lying between them. This CDR3 is 18 amino acids long. Looked up from germline, CDR1 is ENHRY and CDR2 is SYGVKD. CDR3 loop: CAISESNPLREALNEQFF. CDR3 sequence (DNA): TGTGCCATCAGTGAGTCGAATCCTCTCAGGGAAGCCCTCAATGAGCAGTTCTTC.

At least ten counts were recorded for this clonotype. The CDR3 DNA sequence: TGCAGTGCTATAAAGCCCTCCATATACTACGAGCAGTACGTC. As protein: CSAIKPSIYYEQYV. The rearrangement joins TRBV20-1 to TRBJ2-7; D remains ambiguous. The CDR3 has 14 amino acids. Germline assignment: CDR1 DFQATT and CDR2 SNEGSKA (reference sequence). Trimming took off 4 bases at V and 3 bases at J, with 16 bases between the two ends.

The chain carries TRBV7-9 and TRBJ2-5; D is unresolved. The CDR3 covers 12 residues. The germline gives CDR1 SEHNR, CDR2 FQNEAQ (reference sequence). The V and J ends lost 2 bases and 5 bases respectively, with 6 bases between them. CDR3 in amino acids: CASSLIRETQYF. The CDR3 DNA is TGTGCCAGCAGCTTAATACGGGAGACCCAGTACTTC.

This clonotype turned up a few times. The chain has TRBV5-4 and TRBJ2-3, with 10 bases that match TRBD2. The germline V gene has CDR1 SGHNT and CDR2 YYREEE (reference sequence). V was pared by 4 bases and J by 1 base, with 12 bases of the junction left unmatched. This CDR3 has 18 amino acids. The CDR3 region is CASSGPGLAIGGTDTQYF. CDR3 bases: TGTGCCAGCAGCGGACCGGGACTAGCGATAGGAGGCACAGATACGCAGTATTTT. The variable domain in full, with the rest retrieved from reference TRBV5-4 and TRBJ2-3, is ETGVTQSPTHLIKTRGQQVTLRCSSQSGHNTVSWYQQALGQGPQFIFQYYREEENGRGNFPPRFSGLQFPNYSSELNVNALELDDSALYLCASSGPGLAIGGTDTQYFGPGTRLTVL.

This clonotype was observed a handful of times. This chain joins TRBV7-6 and TRBJ2-2, with D uncertain. Looked up from germline, CDR1 is SGHVS and CDR2 is FNYEAQ. With 10 bases removed from V and 2 bases from J, the gap between germline ends came to 8 bases. The CDR3 extends over 12 amino acids. The CDR3 nucleotides are TGTGCCACCATACACAACACCGGGGAGCTGTTTTTT. As protein: CATIHNTGELFF.